The rows below give T cell receptor beta chains drawn from one sample of a study of T cells in Graves' hyperthyroidism and ophthalmopathy. TCRdb independently ran MiXCR on the multiplex PCR reads; one entry per CDR3 protein. The repertoire holds approximately 590,000 distinct CDR3 sequences, approximately 44% seen once, with 8.2% in the top ten. Sequencing input: peripheral blood or thyroid tissue (not recorded which). The origin of the receptors is a woman between 18 and 29 years old with Graves' hyperthyroidism. The CDR3 runs from the conserved cysteine through the conserved F or W. The D gene is left open where the match is weak. Size is stated for part of the rows, as once, few or many counts, or as a class when the clone is expanded.

D gene	clone size	J gene	V gene	CDR3 DNA	CDR3 protein
TRBD1	-	TRBJ2-2	TRBV7-3	TGTGCCAGCAGCCAAGGCACAGGGGGCGACACCGGGGAGCTGTTTTTT	CASSQGTGGDTGELFF
-	-	TRBJ2-1	TRBV24-1	TGTGCCACCAGTGACAGACTAGGGGCCGATGAGCAGTTCTTC	CATSDRLGADEQFF
-	many	TRBJ1-2	TRBV29-1	TGCAGCGTTGAACGCAACAGAGGGGCCGAGTATGGCTACACCTTC	CSVERNRGAEYGYTF
TRBD1	once	TRBJ2-3	TRBV15	TGTGCCACCAGCAGAGATCTAGGACAGGGTCCCACAGATACGCAGTATTTT	CATSRDLGQGPTDTQYF
TRBD1	-	TRBJ2-7	TRBV7-9	TGTGCCAACAGCGTAGGGACAGGGAATTCCTACGAGCAGTACTTC	CANSVGTGNSYEQYF
-	many	TRBJ1-1	TRBV29-1	TGCAGCGCGAATGGGGGGCAGAACACTGAAGCTTTCTTT	CSANGGQNTEAFF
-	-	TRBJ2-7	TRBV25-1	TGTGCCAGCAGTTATAGTGGGGCCTATGGGGAGCAGTACTTC	CASSYSGAYGEQYF
-	-	TRBJ1-5	TRBV29-1	TGCAGCGTTGAAAGCGGGGCAGCTTACGAGCATTTT	CSVESGAAYEHF
-	-	TRBJ2-7	TRBV20-1	TGCAGTCCCCAGGACAGTCTCTACGAGCAGTACTTC	CSPQDSLYEQYF
-	-	TRBJ1-6	TRBV2	TGTGCTAGAGACCCCCGGGACATTGGTTCACCCCTCCACTTT	CARDPRDIGSPLHF
TRBD1	-	TRBJ1-6	TRBV10-3	TGTGCCAGCAGTTACCGGACAGGGGGTACGGCCCTCCACTTT	CASSYRTGGTALHF
TRBD1	many	TRBJ1-1	TRBV13	TGTGCCAGCAAGGGACAGGCCCTTGGGAACACTGAAGCTTTCTTT	CASKGQALGNTEAFF
-	many	TRBJ1-3	TRBV19	TGTGCCAGTAGTATTGCGTCCCTCGCTGGAAACACCATATATTTT	CASSIASLAGNTIYF
TRBD1	few	TRBJ2-7	TRBV9	TGTGCCAGCAGCCGGGGACAGACTTCCTACGAGCAGTACTTC	CASSRGQTSYEQYF
-	-	TRBJ1-1	TRBV2	TGTGCCAGCAGTGAAGTCGGGGGGGACACTGAAGCTTTCTTT	CASSEVGGDTEAFF
-	few	TRBJ2-7	TRBV5-1	TGCGCCAGCAGGAATACCAGGGACATAGGAGACTACGAGCAGTACTTC	CASRNTRDIGDYEQYF
-	many	TRBJ2-5	TRBV24-1	TGTGCCACCAGTGATGGAGGGGGGTACCAAGAGACCCAGTACTTC	CATSDGGGYQETQYF
-	few	TRBJ1-4	TRBV2	TGTGCCAGCAGGATAGGCGACAGGACTATGAAAAAACTGTTTTTT	CASRIGDRTMKKLFF
-	many	TRBJ1-5	TRBV25-1	TGTGCCAGCAGTGCCCGACAGCGACCCTGCAATCAGCCCCAGCATTTT	CASSARQRPCNQPQHF
TRBD2	-	TRBJ2-5	TRBV12-3/TRBV12-4	TGTGCCAGCAGTCCCACACTAGCGGGAGTAGAGACCCAGTACTTC	CASSPTLAGVETQYF
TRBD1	-	TRBJ2-7	TRBV15	TGTGCCACCAGCAGAGTCCGGAGACCGGACAGGGCGGCCCACGAGCGGTACTTC	CATSRVRRPDRAAHERYF
-	few	TRBJ2-7	TRBV29-1	TGCAGCGTTGCAGTGGCATTTGGCGAGCAGTACTTC	CSVAVAFGEQYF
-	few	TRBJ1-1	TRBV7-9	TGTGCCAGCAGCTCGGACCGGACACGTGAAGCTTTCTTT	CASSSDRTREAFF
-	-	TRBJ2-7	TRBV7-7	TGTGCCAGCAGCTTGACCGGGGAATCCTACGAGCAGTACTTC	CASSLTGESYEQYF
TRBD1	-	TRBJ1-1	TRBV29-1	TGCAGCAGTTACCGGCGGACAGGGGGCAGGAACACTGAAGCTTTCTTT	CSSYRRTGGRNTEAFF
-	few	TRBJ1-2	TRBV9	TGTGCCAGCAGCCAAGACCGCCGGACCAACTATGGCTACACCTTC	CASSQDRRTNYGYTF
-	many	TRBJ1-4	TRBV7-7	TGTGCCAGCAGCTTATCAGGCCCGAATGAAAAACTGTTTTTT	CASSLSGPNEKLFF
TRBD2	few	TRBJ2-7	TRBV7-9	TGTGCCAGCAGCTATAGCGGGAACTCCTACGAGCAGTACTTC	CASSYSGNSYEQYF
-	-	TRBJ1-5	TRBV6-4	TGTGCCAGCAAGGTCCTTAGCAATCAGCCCCAGCATTTT	CASKVLSNQPQHF
-	-	TRBJ1-3	TRBV19	TGTGCCAGTAGTATTAATGCCGGACAGACCAACTCTGGAAACACCATATATTTT	CASSINAGQTNSGNTIYF
TRBD1	-	TRBJ1-2	TRBV29-1	TGCAGCGTTGAAGATGGACAGGCGTATGGCTACACCTTC	CSVEDGQAYGYTF
-	few	TRBJ2-7	TRBV7-9	TGTGCCAGCAGTAGTGGGCCGCTTGGGGAGCAGTACTTC	CASSSGPLGEQYF
-	many	TRBJ1-2	TRBV7-3	TGTGCCAGCATTGGGGATGGCTACACCTTC	CASIGDGYTF
-	-	TRBJ1-2	TRBV29-1	TGCAGCGTCATCGTAGACAGTCCTCTAAACTATGGCTACACCTTC	CSVIVDSPLNYGYTF
-	many	TRBJ2-7	TRBV24-1	TGTGCCACCAGTGCCGGGACACTCCTGGACGAGCAGTACTTC	CATSAGTLLDEQYF
-	-	TRBJ2-6	TRBV29-1	TGCAGTTCCCTAACAGGGGCCAACGTCCTGACTTTC	CSSLTGANVLTF
TRBD1	once	TRBJ1-2	TRBV2	TGTGCCAGCAGTTACGGACAGGGGTATAATGGCTACACCTTC	CASSYGQGYNGYTF
-	many	TRBJ1-1	TRBV29-1	TGCAGCGTGACCGCGGGCACCTTGAACACTGAAGCTTTCTTT	CSVTAGTLNTEAFF
-	-	TRBJ2-2	TRBV7-3	TGTGCCAGCAGCGCCCCGAACAGGGCCGCGAACACCGGGGAGCTGTTTTTT	CASSAPNRAANTGELFF
-	-	TRBJ2-7	TRBV7-2	TGTGCCAGCAGCTCTGCTGGCGGAACCACCTACGAGCAGTACTTC	CASSSAGGTTYEQYF